Listed below are T cell receptor beta chains from one sample, sequenced in a study of shared clonotypes between healthy human individuals. TCRdb keeps only in-frame clones here, not all; method: immunoSEQ multiplex PCR. This table has 2,500,000 or so clones, around 90% appearing once. The sample comprised naive CD4+ T cells sorted from blood. These receptors were taken from a man aged 18 to 29 in good health. Both conserved end residues are part of each CDR3. A D gene is named only where the DNA matches it firmly. Where a row states a size, it is once, few, many or the class of an expanded clone; other rows omit it.

abundance,j_gene,v_gene,d_gene,CDR3aa,CDR3nt
.,TRBJ2-7,TRBV7-9,.,CASSQTFMAQEQYF,TGTGCCAGCAGCCAGACCTTTATGGCCCAGGAGCAGTACTTC
.,TRBJ2-1,TRBV29-1,TRBD2,CSVPRTSTNEQFF,TGCAGCGTTCCAAGGACTAGTACAAATGAGCAGTTCTTC
once,TRBJ1-6,TRBV15,.,CATSLWGAEAYNSPLHF,TGTGCCACCAGCCTCTGGGGGGCAGAAGCCTATAATTCACCCCTCCACTTT
.,TRBJ2-3,TRBV11-2,.,CASSLGDSNTQYF,TGTGCCAGCAGCTTAGGGGACTCCAATACGCAGTATTTT
.,TRBJ1-1,TRBV11-2,.,CASSLVSANTEAFF,TGTGCCAGCAGCTTAGTTAGTGCGAACACTGAAGCTTTCTTT
.,TRBJ2-4,TRBV7-2,.,CASSPLWFGKNIQYF,TGTGCCAGCAGCCCCCTGTGGTTTGGCAAAAACATTCAGTACTTC
.,TRBJ2-5,TRBV7-8,TRBD1,CASSSVTGTETQYF,TGTGCCAGCAGCTCTGTGACAGGGACGGAGACCCAGTACTTC
.,TRBJ1-2,TRBV18,.,CASSPPRHADNYGYTF,TGTGCCAGCTCACCACCCAGGCACGCGGATAACTATGGCTACACCTTC
once,TRBJ2-1,TRBV9,.,CASSPGVRAMGEQFF,TGTGCCAGCAGCCCCGGTGTCAGGGCGATGGGCGAGCAGTTCTTC
.,TRBJ2-1,TRBV6-5,.,CASSPTPNLYNEQFF,TGTGCCAGCAGTCCAACGCCAAATCTGTACAATGAGCAGTTCTTC
.,TRBJ1-2,TRBV15,.,CATSRDEGGVGGYTF,TGTGCCACCAGCAGAGATGAGGGGGGAGTAGGAGGCTACACCTTC
.,TRBJ2-4,TRBV7-2,.,CASSSGQNIQYF,TGTGCCAGCAGCTCGGGACAAAACATTCAGTACTTC
.,TRBJ2-5,TRBV6-1,.,CASSTGRGQETQYF,TGTGCCAGCAGTACGGGACGGGGGCAAGAGACCCAGTACTTC
.,TRBJ1-5,TRBV4-1,.,CASSQGARDFNQPQHF,TGCGCCAGCAGCCAAGGGGCCCGAGACTTTAATCAGCCCCAGCATTTT
.,TRBJ2-3,TRBV6-1,.,CASSEWAGGVSTDTQYF,TGTGCCAGCAGTGAATGGGCGGGCGGGGTTAGCACAGATACGCAGTATTTT
.,TRBJ2-7,TRBV28,.,CASSSLGELNEQYF,TGTGCCAGCAGTTCGTTAGGGGAGCTAAACGAGCAGTACTTC
.,TRBJ1-2,TRBV6-5,.,CASSPRGRGYTF,TGTGCCAGCAGCCCCCGGGGCCGAGGCTACACCTTC
.,TRBJ2-1,TRBV19,.,CASSIDLSLAPRNEQFF,TGTGCCAGTAGTATAGATCTATCGCTAGCCCCTCGCAATGAGCAGTTCTTC
once,TRBJ1-5,TRBV7-2,.,CASSLGGVGQPQHF,TGTGCCAGCAGCTTAGGAGGGGTGGGGCAGCCCCAGCATTTT
few,TRBJ1-2,TRBV10-3,TRBD1,CAISEQGTETSGGYTF,TGTGCCATCAGTGAGCAAGGGACAGAAACCTCAGGCGGCTACACCTTC
.,TRBJ2-1,TRBV11-2,.,CASSLDPIDLGEQFF,TGTGCCAGCAGCTTAGATCCAATAGACCTCGGTGAGCAGTTCTTC
.,TRBJ2-7,TRBV6-5,.,CASSSGAGPQYF,TGTGCCAGCAGTTCGGGAGCCGGACCCCAGTACTTC
.,TRBJ2-5,TRBV19,.,CASSIAGVETQYF,TGTGCCAGTAGTATAGCGGGAGTAGAGACCCAGTACTTC
.,TRBJ2-1,TRBV9,.,CASSVGTGSYNEQFF,TGTGCCAGCAGCGTAGGCACAGGCTCCTACAATGAGCAGTTCTTC
.,TRBJ1-4,TRBV5-1,TRBD1,CASTGPGQRNEKLFF,TGCGCCAGCACCGGCCCGGGACAGCGTAATGAAAAACTGTTTTTT
.,TRBJ2-3,TRBV10-2,.,CASSPRRTDTQYF,TGCGCCAGCAGCCCTAGGCGCACAGATACGCAGTATTTT
.,TRBJ2-7,TRBV6-5,TRBD1,CASSYSLTGAGYEQYF,TGTGCCAGCAGTTACTCCCTGACAGGGGCTGGCTACGAGCAGTACTTC
few,TRBJ1-1,TRBV29-1,.,CSVGTGSFTEAFF,TGCAGCGTTGGAACAGGGTCGTTCACTGAAGCTTTCTTT
.,TRBJ1-2,TRBV6-1,.,CASTPRGDGYTF,TGTGCCAGCACCCCACGAGGGGATGGCTACACCTTC
once,TRBJ2-2,TRBV6-1,TRBD1,CASHRGANTGELFF,TGTGCCAGCCACAGGGGTGCGAACACCGGGGAGCTGTTTTTT
.,TRBJ1-2,TRBV6-6,.,CASSSGRGKEYGYTF,TGTGCCAGCAGTAGCGGCCGGGGGAAAGAATATGGCTACACCTTC
.,TRBJ1-4,TRBV28,.,CASSVTEGGTREKLFF,TGTGCCAGCAGCGTGACAGAAGGGGGGACGCGAGAAAAACTGTTTTTT
.,TRBJ2-7,TRBV10-3,.,CASVTEALGEQYF,TGTGCCAGCGTCACGGAAGCATTGGGGGAGCAGTACTTC
once,TRBJ1-1,TRBV5-1,.,CASMSVAIPPEAFF,TGTGCCAGCATGTCGGTAGCCATCCCACCTGAAGCTTTCTTT
.,TRBJ2-1,TRBV29-1,TRBD2,CSLKSSGGHNEQFF,TGCAGCCTCAAGTCTAGCGGGGGACACAATGAGCAGTTCTTC
.,TRBJ1-5,TRBV19,.,CASSIIGGNQPQHF,TGTGCCAGTAGTATAATAGGCGGGAATCAGCCCCAGCATTTT
.,TRBJ1-1,TRBV11-3,.,CASSLQGMNTEAFF,TGTGCCAGCAGCTTGCAGGGGATGAACACTGAAGCTTTCTTT
.,TRBJ2-3,TRBV9,TRBD2,CASSLSGGAKDTQYF,TGTGCCAGCAGCCTAAGCGGGGGGGCTAAAGATACGCAGTATTTT
once,TRBJ2-7,TRBV2,TRBD2,CASSESGGVEQYF,TGTGCCAGCAGTGAGTCCGGGGGGGTCGAGCAGTACTTC
.,TRBJ2-2,TRBV5-4,.,CASSLAAANTGELFF,TGTGCCAGCAGCTTGGCCGCGGCGAACACCGGGGAGCTGTTTTTT
.,TRBJ2-3,TRBV14,.,CASSLTSPPGDTQYF,TGTGCCAGCAGTCTGACGAGCCCGCCAGGAGATACGCAGTATTTT
.,TRBJ2-2,TRBV5-4,TRBD1,CASSRDRGRTGELFF,TGTGCCAGCAGCCGAGACAGGGGGCGGACCGGGGAGCTGTTTTTT
.,TRBJ2-7,TRBV21-1,.,CASSKRREPTYEQYF,TGTGCCAGCAGCAAACGGCGGGAGCCCACCTACGAGCAGTACTTC
.,TRBJ2-2,TRBV30,.,CAWSPAGELFF,TGTGCCTGGAGTCCCGCCGGGGAGCTGTTTTTT
few,TRBJ1-5,TRBV30,TRBD1,CAWSGGSNQPQHF,TGTGCCTGGTCAGGGGGTAGCAATCAGCCCCAGCATTTT
.,TRBJ1-2,TRBV5-6,TRBD1,CASSGDRGRGYTF,TGTGCCAGCAGCGGGGACAGGGGGCGAGGCTACACCTTC
.,TRBJ1-1,TRBV7-9,.,CASNRPNTEAFF,TGTGCCAGCAATCGCCCGAACACTGAAGCTTTCTTT
.,TRBJ2-4,TRBV5-1,TRBD1,CASSDGTGKNIQYF,TGCGCCAGCAGCGACGGGACAGGAAAAAACATTCAGTACTTC
.,TRBJ2-5,TRBV5-6,.,CASSPGQETQYF,TGTGCCAGCAGCCCCGGCCAAGAGACCCAGTACTTC
.,TRBJ2-2,TRBV7-7,.,CASSRVANTGELFF,TGTGCTAGCAGCCGGGTGGCGAACACCGGGGAGCTGTTTTTT
once,TRBJ2-4,TRBV5-4,.,CASSFTGEGAKNIQYF,TGTGCCAGCAGCTTTACGGGAGAGGGGGCCAAAAACATTCAGTACTTC
.,TRBJ1-2,TRBV6-6,.,CASSREGGNYGYTF,TGTGCCAGCAGTAGGGAGGGAGGTAACTATGGCTACACCTTC
.,TRBJ1-3,TRBV30,.,CAWSVLSTLSGNTIYF,TGTGCCTGGAGTGTACTTTCGACCCTCTCTGGAAACACCATATATTTT
once,TRBJ1-3,TRBV10-2,.,CASSQSLGAGRGNTIYF,TGCGCCAGCAGCCAATCATTGGGGGCAGGGCGTGGAAACACCATATATTTT